This T cell receptor beta chain was identified in a study of shared clonotypes between healthy human individuals. Study-wide results and caveats: Some naive CD4 clonotypes, around 5%, turned up in common across a few donors.

With respect to this clone: Its matching antigen is unknown.

Assay: immunoSEQ multiplex PCR; the TCRdb copy retains only in-frame clones and omits some. The profile shows roughly 1.5 million clones, roughly 98% of them singletons. The V gene's germline CDR1 is LNHDA and CDR2 SQIVND (reference sequence). Between the trimmed V and J ends, which lost 6 bases and 0 bases, there was a span of 11 bases. CDR3 size: 14 residues. This chain uses TRBV19 with TRBJ1-2, with D perhaps TRBD1 (6 bases). This TCR came from a man aged 25 to 40 in good health. The sample comprised naive CD4+ T cells sorted from blood. Subset meaning: CD45RA+ positively selected. The CDR3 here is CASRGDTANYGYTF. Written as DNA, the CDR3 is TGTGCCAGTAGGGGGGACACGGCTAACTATGGCTACACCTTC.